Only a few counts were recorded for the clone carrying this T cell receptor beta chain. Its antigen is as yet unknown. The sample comes from a study of CD8 T cells in ankylosing spondylitis. The study, taken as a whole, reports: Seemingly characteristic of ankylosing spondylitis blood was a TCR beta motif consisting of several highly homologous variants. Reports say disease-linked clones showed up significantly more in matched ankylosing spondylitis synovial fluid.

TCRdb re-analysed the 5' RACE reads in MiXCR, keeping a single row per CDR3 protein. The sample contains approximately 150,000 distinct CDR3 sequences, 25% to 35% of which appear only once. Per germline, CDR1 SGHAT and CDR2 FQNNGV. Trimming took 3 bases from V and 4 from J, leaving 18 bases between them. The CDR3 consists of 16 residues. The TCR comes from a male donor with ankylosing spondylitis. This chain links TRBV11-2 with TRBJ1-1, with D possibly being TRBD1 (6 bases). Sequencing was carried out using synovial fluid, either unsorted or a sorted T cell fraction (not recorded which). The CDR3 reads CASSFLGGIEFTEAFF. As DNA, the CDR3 is TGTGCCAGCAGCTTTCTCGGGGGCATTGAGTTCACTGAAGCTTTCTTT. Looking up the rest from reference TRBV11-2 and TRBJ1-1 gives the full variable domain: EAGVAQSPRYKIIEKRQSVAFWCNPISGHATLYWYQQILGQGPKLLIQFQNNGVVDDSQLPKDRFSAERLKGVDSTLKIQPAKLEDSAVYLCASSFLGGIEFTEAFFGQGTRLTVV.